This paragraph reports one TCR beta chain. The repertoire was sequenced with immunoSEQ multiplex PCR; TCRdb's copy has only in-frame clones and lacks some. The sample yields 75,000 to 95,000 clones, about 70% seen once. This record comes from a study of blood T cell repertoires in COVID-19. The sequence was collected from a woman between 55 and 75 years old in a cohort sampled during active or convalescent COVID-19. The sample comprised peripheral blood.

CDR3 DNA: TGTGCCAGCAGCAAGATAGCGGGGGGTTACAATGAGCAGTTCTTC. Translation: CASSKIAGGYNEQFF. The V gene is TRBV3-1 (or the pseudogene TRBV3-2), the J gene TRBJ2-1; 10 bases are shared with TRBD2. This CDR3 is built from 15 residues. The trim removed 5 bases at V and 4 bases at J, leaving 5 bases unmatched. Germline V gene sequence: CDR1 LGHDT, CDR2 YNNKEL (reference sequence).